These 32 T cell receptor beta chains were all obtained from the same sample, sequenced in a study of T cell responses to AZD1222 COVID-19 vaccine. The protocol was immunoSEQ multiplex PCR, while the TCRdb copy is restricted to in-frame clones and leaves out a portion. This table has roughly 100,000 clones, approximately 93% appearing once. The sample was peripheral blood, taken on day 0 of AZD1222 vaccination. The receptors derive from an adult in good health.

CDR3 nucleotide sequence: TGTGCCACCAGTGATTCCATGGCCGTGCGGGCGCAGTATTTT. As protein: CATSDSMAVRAQYF. The chain links TRBV24-1 to TRBJ2-3; maybe TRBD2 (5 bases). Germline assignment: CDR1 KGHDR and CDR2 SFDVKD. The V gene lost 2 bases and the J gene lost 10 bases, with 15 bases spanning the gap. The CDR3 runs 14 residues.

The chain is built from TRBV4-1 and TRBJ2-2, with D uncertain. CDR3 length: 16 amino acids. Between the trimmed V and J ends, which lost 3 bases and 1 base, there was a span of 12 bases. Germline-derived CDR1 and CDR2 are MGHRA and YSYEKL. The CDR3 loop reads CASSHYSVGNTGELFF. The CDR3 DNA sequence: TGCGCCAGCAGCCACTATTCTGTGGGGAACACCGGGGAGCTGTTTTTT.

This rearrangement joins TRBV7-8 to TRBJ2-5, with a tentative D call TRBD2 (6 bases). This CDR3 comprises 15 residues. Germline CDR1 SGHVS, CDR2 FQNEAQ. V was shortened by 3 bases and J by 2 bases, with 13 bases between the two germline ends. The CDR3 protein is CASSFLASEQETQYF. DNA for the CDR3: TGTGCCAGCAGCTTCTTGGCTAGCGAGCAAGAGACCCAGTACTTC.

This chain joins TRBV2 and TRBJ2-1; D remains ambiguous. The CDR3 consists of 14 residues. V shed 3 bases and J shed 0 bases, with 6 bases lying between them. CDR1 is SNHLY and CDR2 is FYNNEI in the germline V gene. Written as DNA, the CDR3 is TGTGCCAGCAGTGAGCACTACTCCTACAATGAGCAGTTCTTC. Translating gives CASSEHYSYNEQFF.

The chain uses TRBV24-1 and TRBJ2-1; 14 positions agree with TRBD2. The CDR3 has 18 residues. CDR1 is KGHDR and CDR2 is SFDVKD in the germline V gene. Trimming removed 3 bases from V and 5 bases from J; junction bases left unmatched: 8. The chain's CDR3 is CATSDTTGTSGSHNEQFF. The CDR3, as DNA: TGTGCCACCAGTGATACCACCGGGACTAGCGGGAGCCACAATGAGCAGTTCTTC.

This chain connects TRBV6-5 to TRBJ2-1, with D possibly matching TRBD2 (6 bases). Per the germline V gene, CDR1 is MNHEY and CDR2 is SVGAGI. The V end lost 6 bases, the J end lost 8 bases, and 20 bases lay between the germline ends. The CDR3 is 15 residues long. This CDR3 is CASSSRLGSSDEQFF. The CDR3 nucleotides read TGTGCCAGCAGCTCCCGACTAGGCAGTTCGGATGAGCAGTTCTTC.

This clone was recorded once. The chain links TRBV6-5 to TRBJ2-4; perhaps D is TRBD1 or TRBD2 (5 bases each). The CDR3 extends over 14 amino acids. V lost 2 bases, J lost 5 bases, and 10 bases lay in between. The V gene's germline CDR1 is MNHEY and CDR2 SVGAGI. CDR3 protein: CASSYRGPQNIQYF. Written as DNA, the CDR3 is TGTGCCAGCAGTTACCGGGGACCCCAAAACATTCAGTACTTC.

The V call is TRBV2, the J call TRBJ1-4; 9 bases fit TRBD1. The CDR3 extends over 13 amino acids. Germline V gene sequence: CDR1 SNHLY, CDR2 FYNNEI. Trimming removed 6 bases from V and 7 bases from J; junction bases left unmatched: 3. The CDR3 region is CASRGQGSEKLFF. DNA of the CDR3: TGTGCCAGCAGGGGACAGGGAAGTGAAAAACTGTTTTTT.

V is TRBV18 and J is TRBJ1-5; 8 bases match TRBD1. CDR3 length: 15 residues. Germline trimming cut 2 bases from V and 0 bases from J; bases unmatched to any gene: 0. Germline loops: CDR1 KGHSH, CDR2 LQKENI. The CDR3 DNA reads TGTGCCAGCTCACCAGACAGGGGTAGCAATCAGCCCCAGCATTTT. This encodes CASSPDRGSNQPQHF.

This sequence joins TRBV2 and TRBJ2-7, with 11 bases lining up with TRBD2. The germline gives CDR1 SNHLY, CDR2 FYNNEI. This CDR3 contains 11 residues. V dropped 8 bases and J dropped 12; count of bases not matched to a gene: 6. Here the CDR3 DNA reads TGTGCCAGCGTACGACTAGCGGGAATGTACTTC. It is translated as CASVRLAGMYF.

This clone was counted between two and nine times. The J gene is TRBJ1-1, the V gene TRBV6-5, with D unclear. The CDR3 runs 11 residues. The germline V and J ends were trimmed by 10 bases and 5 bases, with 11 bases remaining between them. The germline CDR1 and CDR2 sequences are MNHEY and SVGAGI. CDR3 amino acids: CATGRGTEAFF. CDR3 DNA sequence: TGTGCCACCGGACGTGGGACTGAAGCTTTCTTT.

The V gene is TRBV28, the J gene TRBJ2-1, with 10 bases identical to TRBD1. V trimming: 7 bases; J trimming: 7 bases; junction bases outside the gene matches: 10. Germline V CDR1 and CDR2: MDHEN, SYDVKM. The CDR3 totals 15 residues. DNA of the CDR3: TGTGCCAGCATCAAAATCGGACAGGGGGGGAATGAGCAGTTCTTC. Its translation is CASIKIGQGGNEQFF.

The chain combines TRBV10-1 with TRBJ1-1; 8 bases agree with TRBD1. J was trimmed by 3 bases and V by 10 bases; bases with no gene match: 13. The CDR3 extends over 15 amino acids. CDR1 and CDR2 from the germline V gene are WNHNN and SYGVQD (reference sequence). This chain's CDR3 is CANRMDRVKYTEAFF. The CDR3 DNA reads TGCGCCAACCGAATGGACAGGGTAAAGTACACTGAAGCTTTCTTT.

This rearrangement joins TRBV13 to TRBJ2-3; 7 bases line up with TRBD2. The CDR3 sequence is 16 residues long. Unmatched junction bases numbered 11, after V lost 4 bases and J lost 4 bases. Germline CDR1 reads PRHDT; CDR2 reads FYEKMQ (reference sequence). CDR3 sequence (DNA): TGTGCCAGCAGCTCAGCGGGGCTAGCGGTTCCAGATACGCAGTATTTT. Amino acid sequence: CASSSAGLAVPDTQYF.

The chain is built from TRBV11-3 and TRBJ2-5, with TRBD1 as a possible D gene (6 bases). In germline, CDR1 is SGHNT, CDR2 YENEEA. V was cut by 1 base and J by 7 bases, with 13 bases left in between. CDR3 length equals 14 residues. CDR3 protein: CASSLVGGYGTQYF. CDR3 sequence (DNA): TGTGCCAGCAGCTTAGTAGGGGGTTACGGGACCCAGTACTTC.

The CDR3 DNA is TGTGCCACCAGTTTGTCAGGGGCAGATGGCTACACCTTC. Protein product: CATSLSGADGYTF. V usage is TRBV24-1 and J usage is TRBJ1-2, with D possibly matching TRBD1 (6 bases). V dropped 6 bases and J dropped 6 bases, with 13 bases sitting between them. CDR1 is KGHDR, CDR2 SFDVKD, per germline. The CDR3 spans 13 residues.

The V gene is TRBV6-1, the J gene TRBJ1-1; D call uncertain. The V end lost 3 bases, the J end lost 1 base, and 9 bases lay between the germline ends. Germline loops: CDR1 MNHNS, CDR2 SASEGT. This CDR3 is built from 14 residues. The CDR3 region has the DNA TGTGCCAGCAGTGATTACGTGGAGAACACTGAAGCTTTCTTT. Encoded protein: CASSDYVENTEAFF.

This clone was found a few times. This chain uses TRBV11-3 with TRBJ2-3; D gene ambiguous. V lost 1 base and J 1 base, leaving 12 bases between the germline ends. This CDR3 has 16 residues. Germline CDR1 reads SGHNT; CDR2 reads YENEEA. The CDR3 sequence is CASSLAISSGTDTQYF. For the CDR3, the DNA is TGTGCCAGCAGCTTAGCCATATCGTCGGGCACAGATACGCAGTATTTT.

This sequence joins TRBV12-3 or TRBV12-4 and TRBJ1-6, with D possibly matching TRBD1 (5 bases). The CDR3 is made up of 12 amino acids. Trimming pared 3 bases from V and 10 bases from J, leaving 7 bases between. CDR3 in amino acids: CASSLGRSPLHF. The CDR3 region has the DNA TGTGCCAGCAGTTTGGGACGCTCACCCCTCCACTTT.

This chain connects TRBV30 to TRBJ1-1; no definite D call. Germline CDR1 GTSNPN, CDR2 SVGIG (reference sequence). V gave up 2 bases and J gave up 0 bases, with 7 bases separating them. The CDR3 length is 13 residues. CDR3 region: CAWSLSMNTEAFF. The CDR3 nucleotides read TGTGCCTGGAGTCTCAGCATGAACACTGAAGCTTTCTTT.

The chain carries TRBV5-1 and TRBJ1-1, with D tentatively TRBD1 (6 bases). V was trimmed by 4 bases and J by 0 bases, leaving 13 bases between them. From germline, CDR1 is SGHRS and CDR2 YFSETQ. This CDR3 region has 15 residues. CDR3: CASSATGSMNTEAFF. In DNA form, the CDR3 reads TGCGCCAGCAGCGCCACAGGGTCCATGAACACTGAAGCTTTCTTT.

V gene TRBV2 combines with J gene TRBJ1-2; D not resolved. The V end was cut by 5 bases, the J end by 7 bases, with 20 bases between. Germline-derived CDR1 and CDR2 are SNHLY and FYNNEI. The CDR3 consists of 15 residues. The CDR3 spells CASSSLVGRAAGYTF. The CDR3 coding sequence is TGTGCCAGCAGTTCCCTTGTCGGCCGAGCGGCTGGCTACACCTTC.

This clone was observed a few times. The CDR3 reads CATSDTTGSDEQYF. The CDR3 bases are TGTGCCACCAGTGACACGACAGGGTCCGACGAGCAGTACTTC. This chain links TRBV24-1 with TRBJ2-7; 7 bases map to TRBD1. The CDR3 is made up of 14 amino acids. The V gene end was trimmed by 4 bases and the J gene end by 5 bases; junction bases not matched to a gene: 7. The germline V gene encodes CDR1 KGHDR and CDR2 SFDVKD.

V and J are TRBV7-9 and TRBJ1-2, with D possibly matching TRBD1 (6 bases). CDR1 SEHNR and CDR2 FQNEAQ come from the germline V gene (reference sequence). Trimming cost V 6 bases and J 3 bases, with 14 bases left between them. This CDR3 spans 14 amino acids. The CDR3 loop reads CASRRGGEDYGYTF. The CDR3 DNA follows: TGTGCCAGCAGACGAGGGGGAGAGGACTATGGCTACACCTTC.

CDR3 sequence: CASSLELGKVANTEAFF. CDR3 coding DNA: TGTGCCAGCAGCTTGGAATTGGGTAAGGTAGCGAACACTGAAGCTTTCTTT. The chain couples TRBV5-8 to TRBJ1-1, with unresolved D. V was shortened by 0 bases and J by 1 base, with 16 bases between the two germline ends. This CDR3 contains 17 residues. Germline CDR1 SGHTS, CDR2 YDEGEE. Full variable domain (rest looked up from reference TRBV5-8 and TRBJ1-1): EAGVTQSPTHLIKTRGQQATLRCSPISGHTSVYWYQQALGLGLQFLLWYDEGEERNRGNFPPRFSGRQFPNYSSELNVNALELEDSALYLCASSLELGKVANTEAFFGQGTRLTVV.

CDR3 sequence (DNA): TGTGCCAGCAGGCCCGGGACTAGCGGGAATGAGCAGTTCTTC. It specifies CASRPGTSGNEQFF. This chain connects TRBV11-3 to TRBJ2-1; TRBD2 aligns across 12 bases. Trimming took 6 bases from V and 7 from J; bases not matched to a gene: 4. Germline V gives CDR1 SGHNT, CDR2 YENEEA. There are 14 residues in the CDR3.

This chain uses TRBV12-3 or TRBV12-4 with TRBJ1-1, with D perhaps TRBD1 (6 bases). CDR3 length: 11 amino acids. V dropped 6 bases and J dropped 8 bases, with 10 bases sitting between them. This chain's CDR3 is CASRKGVEAFF. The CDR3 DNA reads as TGTGCCAGCAGAAAGGGGGTCGAAGCTTTCTTT.

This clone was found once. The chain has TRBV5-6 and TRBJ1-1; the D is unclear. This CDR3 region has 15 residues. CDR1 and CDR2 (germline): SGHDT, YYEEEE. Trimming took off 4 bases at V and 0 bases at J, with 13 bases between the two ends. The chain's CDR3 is CASSGRWEVNTEAFF. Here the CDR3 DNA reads TGTGCCAGCAGCGGTCGTTGGGAGGTGAACACTGAAGCTTTCTTT.

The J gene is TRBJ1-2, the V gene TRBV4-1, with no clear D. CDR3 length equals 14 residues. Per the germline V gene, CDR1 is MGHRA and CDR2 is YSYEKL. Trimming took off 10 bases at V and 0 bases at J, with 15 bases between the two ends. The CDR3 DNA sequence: TGCGCCACACGCCCCCCGGGAACTAACTATGGCTACACCTTC. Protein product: CATRPPGTNYGYTF.

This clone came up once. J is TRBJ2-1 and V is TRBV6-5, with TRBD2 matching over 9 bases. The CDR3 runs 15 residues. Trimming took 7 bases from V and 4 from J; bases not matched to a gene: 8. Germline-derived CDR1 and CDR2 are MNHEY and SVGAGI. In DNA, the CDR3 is TGTGCCAGCACCCCCCGGCTAGCGGGATACAATGAGCAGTTCTTC. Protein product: CASTPRLAGYNEQFF.

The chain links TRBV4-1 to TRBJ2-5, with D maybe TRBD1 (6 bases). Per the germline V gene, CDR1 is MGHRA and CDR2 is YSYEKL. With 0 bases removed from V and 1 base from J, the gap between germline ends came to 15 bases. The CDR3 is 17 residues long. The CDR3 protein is CASSQDVSGHPQETQYF. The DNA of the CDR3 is TGCGCCAGCAGCCAAGATGTATCGGGACATCCCCAAGAGACCCAGTACTTC.

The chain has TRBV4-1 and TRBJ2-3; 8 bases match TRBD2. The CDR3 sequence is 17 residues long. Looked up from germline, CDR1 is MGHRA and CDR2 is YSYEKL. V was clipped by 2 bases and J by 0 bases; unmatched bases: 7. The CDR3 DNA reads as TGCGCCAGCAGCCAAAGACAGACTAGCGCCAGCACAGATACGCAGTATTTT. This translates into CASSQRQTSASTDTQYF.